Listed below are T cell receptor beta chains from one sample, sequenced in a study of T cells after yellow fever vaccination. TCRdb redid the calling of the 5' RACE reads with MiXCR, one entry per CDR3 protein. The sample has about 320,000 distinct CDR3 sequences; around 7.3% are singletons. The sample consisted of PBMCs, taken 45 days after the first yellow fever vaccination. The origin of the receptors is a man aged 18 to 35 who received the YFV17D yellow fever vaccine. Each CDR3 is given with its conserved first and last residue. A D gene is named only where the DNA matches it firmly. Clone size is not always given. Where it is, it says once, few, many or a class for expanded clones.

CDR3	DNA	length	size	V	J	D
CAISVGATDTQYF	TGTGCCATCTCGGTGGGGGCTACAGATACGCAGTATTTT	13	-	TRBV2	TRBJ2-3	-
CAAARGKTSGVTDTQYF	TGTGCCGCAGCGAGGGGAAAGACTAGCGGGGTTACAGATACGCAGTATTTT	17	-	TRBV28	TRBJ2-3	TRBD2
CASSPRDRLRDEQFF	TGTGCCAGCAGCCCCCGGGACAGACTACGCGATGAGCAGTTCTTC	15	-	TRBV7-9	TRBJ2-1	TRBD1
CASSEERGRSTDTQYF	TGTGCCAGCAGCGAGGAGCGGGGGAGGAGCACAGATACGCAGTATTTT	16	-	TRBV9	TRBJ2-3	TRBD2
CASSSTVTGVWTGELFF	TGTGCCAGCAGCTCTACGGTGACAGGGGTGTGGACCGGGGAGCTGTTTTTT	17	-	TRBV5-6	TRBJ2-2	TRBD1
CASSQVHSLAGFYNEQFF	TGTGCCAGCAGCCAAGTTCATTCCCTAGCGGGGTTTTACAATGAGCAGTTCTTC	18	-	TRBV4-2	TRBJ2-1	TRBD2
CASSLVGRSSTYF	TGCGCCAGCAGCTTGGTGGGCCGTTCCAGTACGTACTTC	13	few	TRBV5-1	TRBJ2-7	-
CASTLRDRGQRYNEQFF	TGTGCCAGCACTCTCAGAGACCGGGGACAGCGATACAATGAGCAGTTCTTC	17	many	TRBV7-9	TRBJ2-1	TRBD1
CASSYGVGGLVTEAFF	TGTGCCAGCAGTTACGGTGTCGGGGGGTTAGTCACTGAAGCTTTCTTT	16	many	TRBV6-5	TRBJ1-1	-
CASKLQMNTEAFF	TGCGCCAGCAAACTTCAGATGAACACTGAAGCTTTCTTT	13	-	TRBV10-1	TRBJ1-1	-
CATSPRGPSGNTIYF	TGTGCCACCAGCCCCCGAGGGCCCTCCGGGAACACCATATATTTT	15	-	TRBV15	TRBJ1-3	-
CASSQEGRVYEKLFF	TGCGCCAGCAGCCAAGAAGGCAGGGTGTACGAAAAACTGTTTTTT	15	few	TRBV4-1	TRBJ1-4	-
CASSLGTGGSYGYTF	TGTGCCAGCAGCCTTGGGACAGGCGGATCGTATGGCTACACCTTC	15	many	TRBV4-2	TRBJ1-2	TRBD1
CASTLSVDQPQHF	TGTGCCAGCACCCTTTCTGTGGATCAGCCCCAGCATTTT	13	-	TRBV12-3/TRBV12-4	TRBJ1-5	-
CSVDPGRAETQYF	TGCAGCGTTGACCCTGGAAGGGCGGAGACCCAGTACTTC	13	many	TRBV29-1	TRBJ2-5	-